Here is one T cell receptor (beta chain) with its context. Generated by immunoSEQ multiplex PCR, the TCRdb table keeps only in-frame clones and is missing some. The data hold about 38,000 clones, with 91% observed a single time. This specimen comes from a study of T cell changes during pregnancy in multiple sclerosis. Germline assignment: CDR1 SGHTA and CDR2 FQGNSA. The CDR3 sequence is 15 residues long. V lost 1 base and J lost 6, with 16 bases in between. V is TRBV7-2 and J is TRBJ2-7; possible D gene TRBD2, 5 bases. This sequence originates from a female donor with multiple sclerosis, enrolled in a pregnancy study. The source material was CD8+ T cells from peripheral blood mononuclear cells, sampled in the second trimester of pregnancy. The chain's CDR3 is CASSLVLGPAVEQYF. CDR3 nucleotides: TGTGCCAGCAGCTTAGTACTTGGACCAGCGGTCGAGCAGTACTTC.